The entry below gives a single T cell receptor beta chain sequence along with its context. In the source study's methods: How many nucleated cells were present was estimated from reference gene primer amplification. Produced via immunoSEQ multiplex PCR; TCRdb's table is partial and in-frame only. That table is the source of V, J and clone size, and D and trimming were worked out from the DNA. The sample shows some 140,000 clones, approximately 78% of them seen only once. This sample is drawn from a study of blood T cell repertoires in COVID-19. For the study at large: The origin of the acute and convalescent COVID-19 samples was the United States, Italy and Spain. Nucleic acid was either cDNA or gDNA, and it came from T cells, B-cell-depleted T cells, or PBMCs.

The CDR3 contains 14 residues. Germline loops: CDR1 DFQATT, CDR2 SNEGSKA (reference sequence). V lost 3 bases, J lost 4 bases, and 15 bases lay in between. The sequencing input was peripheral blood. This clonotype was obtained from a man aged 60 to 75 who had recovered from COVID-19. The chain recombines TRBV20-1 with TRBJ1-1; D perhaps matches TRBD1 (6 bases). CDR3 protein: CSASPQRGATEAFF. Written as DNA, the CDR3 is TGCAGTGCTAGTCCCCAGCGGGGGGCCACTGAAGCTTTCTTT.